The clone carrying this TCR beta chain was recorded a few times. Antigen unknown. The data stem from a study of CD8 T cells in ankylosing spondylitis. Whole-study findings and limits: Several highly homologous variants made up a TCR beta motif that seemed to typify ankylosing spondylitis blood. The study looked at matched synovial fluid samples from ankylosing spondylitis patients. Disease-linked clones were reported to be significantly enriched there.

In making TCR beta libraries, quantitative 5'-RACE with molecular barcodes was used. MiXCR, run by TCRdb on the 5' RACE reads, gives a single entry per CDR3 protein. Of about 540,000 distinct CDR3 sequences listed, 10% to 15% are singletons. The ends lost 5 bases at V and 5 bases at J; junction bases unmatched: 9. This CDR3 contains 15 residues. From germline, CDR1 is LGHDT and CDR2 YNNKEL (reference sequence). The sequenced sample was blood, either unsorted or a sorted T cell fraction (not recorded which). The chain has TRBV3-1 and TRBJ2-7; 10 nucleotides agree with TRBD1. This TCR was sampled from a male donor with ankylosing spondylitis. CDR3 bases: TGTGCCAGCAGCTCCTGGACAGGGGGACTCGACGAGCAGTACTTC. Translation: CASSSWTGGLDEQYF.